This entry lists 25 T cell receptor beta chains sequenced from one sample in a study of shared clonotypes between healthy human individuals. The table came from immunoSEQ multiplex PCR; TCRdb's copy has only in-frame clones and leaves some out. This sample has nearly 500,000 clones, with 75% to 85% found just once. Input material: PBMCs. These receptors were collected from a woman between 35 and 50 years old in good health. Some clones in this sample may be carry-over from other donors' samples.

This rearrangement joins TRBV11-2 to TRBJ2-1; TRBD1 aligns across 9 bases. The CDR3 totals 15 residues. The junction had 6 bases not matched to a gene; V was cut back by 5 bases and J by 4 bases. Germline assignment: CDR1 SGHAT and CDR2 FQNNGV. Here the CDR3 reads CASSMGQGLYNEQFF. The DNA of the CDR3 is TGTGCCAGCAGCATGGGACAGGGCCTTTACAATGAGCAGTTCTTC.

The chain is built from TRBV18 and TRBJ1-1; TRBD1 matches 10 bases. This CDR3 has 16 amino acids. Germline trimming cut 0 bases from V and 1 base from J; bases unmatched to any gene: 2. CDR1 KGHSH and CDR2 LQKENI come from the germline V gene. CDR3 sequence: CASSPPRTGGNTEAFF. The CDR3 bases are TGTGCCAGCTCACCACCTCGGACAGGGGGGAACACTGAAGCTTTCTTT.

V usage is TRBV2 and J usage is TRBJ1-2; D remains ambiguous. Trimming took off 2 bases at V and 7 bases at J, with 14 bases between the two ends. This CDR3 region has 14 residues. The germline V gene has CDR1 SNHLY and CDR2 FYNNEI. The CDR3 reads CASSETSIGGGYTF. The CDR3 DNA is TGTGCCAGCAGTGAAACCAGCATAGGCGGTGGCTACACCTTC.

For this clone: This likely stems from a read error, as it lies one base from a far larger clone. The chain couples TRBV29-1 to TRBJ1-1; no definite D call. CDR3 size: 15 residues. In germline, CDR1 is SQVTM, CDR2 ANQGSEA. V was trimmed by 0 bases and J by 1 base, leaving 12 bases between them. The CDR3 is CSVEDHGPGNTEAFF. The CDR3 region has the DNA TGCAGCGTTGAAGATCATGGGCCGGGGAACACTGAAGCTTTCTTT.

Ten or more counts support this clone. In the same sample, other DNA sequences code for this CDR3. This chain connects TRBV15 to TRBJ2-3, with 9 bases lining up with TRBD1. From germline, CDR1 is LNHNV and CDR2 YYDKDF (reference sequence). The CDR3 consists of 16 residues. The V segment lost 3 bases and the J segment 0 bases; nucleotides outside the gene matches: 4. In DNA form, the CDR3 reads TGTGCCACCAGCAGGGGCACAGGGGGCAGCACAGATACGCAGTATTTT. It encodes CATSRGTGGSTDTQYF.

The V and J genes are TRBV30 and TRBJ2-5; D may be TRBD2 (5 bases). The J call may be mistaken, given a closer DNA end match to TRBJ2-7. Germline assignment: CDR1 GTSNPN and CDR2 SVGIG (reference sequence). The CDR3 consists of 15 residues. The CDR3 nucleotides read TGTGCCTGGAGTTCCCCGGGGTCCTACGCCTACGAGCAGTACTTC. Protein: CAWSSPGSYAYEQYF.

This sequence joins TRBV9 and TRBJ2-3; a weak D match, TRBD2 (7 bases). The CDR3 totals 16 residues. V lost 0 bases and J 5 bases, leaving 16 bases between the germline ends. Germline assignment: CDR1 SGDLS and CDR2 YYNGEE. The CDR3, as DNA: TGTGCCAGCAGCGTAGCCCCCCGGGGGGCGGAAGATACGCAGTATTTT. It codes for CASSVAPRGAEDTQYF.

The chain recombines TRBV13 with TRBJ1-1; TRBD1 matches at 8 bases. V was clipped by 1 base and J by 4 bases; unmatched bases: 8. The V gene's germline CDR1 is PRHDT and CDR2 FYEKMQ (reference sequence). The CDR3 is 16 residues long. The CDR3 bases are TGTGCCAGCAGCTTAGCCCAGGGGGCGGAATTCACTGAAGCTTTCTTT. This sequence encodes CASSLAQGAEFTEAFF.

This clone occurred a few times. The chain carries TRBV29-1 and TRBJ1-1; TRBD1 agrees at 9 bases. The CDR3 contains 13 residues. CDR1 is SQVTM, CDR2 ANQGSEA, per germline. With 7 bases clipped from V and 1 base from J, the junction kept 4 bases outside the gene matches. The CDR3 bases are TGCAGCGGTCAGACAGGGGGGAACACTGAAGCTTTCTTT. Protein: CSGQTGGNTEAFF.

The chain links TRBV5-1 to TRBJ1-1; 7 bases align to TRBD1. The J segment lost 1 base and the V segment lost 4 bases, leaving 7 bases of the junction unmatched. Germline CDR1 and CDR2: SGHRS and YFSETQ. This CDR3 region has 15 residues. CDR3 sequence reads: CASSKDRVGNTEAFF. The CDR3, as DNA: TGCGCCAGCAGCAAAGACAGGGTGGGGAACACTGAAGCTTTCTTT.

J is TRBJ2-1 and V is TRBV19; 7 bases map to TRBD2. Germline V gene sequence: CDR1 LNHDA, CDR2 SQIVND (reference sequence). Trimming took 9 bases from V and 5 from J; bases not matched to a gene: 10. The CDR3 has 14 amino acids. The DNA of the CDR3 is TGTGCCAGCTGCAGCGGGACCGAGAACAATGAGCAGTTCTTC. Its protein product is CASCSGTENNEQFF.

The V call is TRBV6-1, the J call TRBJ1-2, with unresolved D. Per germline, CDR1 MNHNS and CDR2 SASEGT. This CDR3 comprises 14 residues. The V and J ends lost 5 bases and 7 bases respectively, with 17 bases between them. DNA of the CDR3: TGTGCCAGCAGTCCAAGACGGCAACTCTCTGGCTACACCTTC. Translating gives CASSPRRQLSGYTF.

The chain uses TRBV7-2 and TRBJ1-4; D is unclear. CDR1 is SGHTA and CDR2 is FQGNSA in the germline V gene. The CDR3 is 15 residues long. Trimming left V 7 bases short and J 5 bases short, with 17 bases between. The CDR3 spells CASTPSRAGNEKLFF. The CDR3 bases are TGTGCCAGCACCCCCAGTCGAGCGGGGAATGAAAAACTGTTTTTT.

This clone was recorded once. The CDR3 is CASSRQGGPEAFF. CDR3 nucleotides: TGTGCCAGCAGCCGACAGGGGGGGCCTGAAGCTTTCTTT. The chain links TRBV27 to TRBJ1-1; the match to TRBD1 covers 9 bases. This CDR3 has 13 amino acids. Germline V gene lookup returns CDR1 MNHEY and CDR2 SMNVEV (reference sequence). The V and J ends lost 6 bases and 6 bases, in that order; junction bases with no gene match: 5.

The chain has TRBV30 and TRBJ2-2; D not certain. The V end lost 0 bases, the J end lost 5 bases, and 4 bases lay between the germline ends. CDR3 length: 12 residues. Germline-derived CDR1 and CDR2 are GTSNPN and SVGIG (reference sequence). The CDR3, as DNA: TGTGCCTGGAGTGTACGTACCGGGGAGCTGTTTTTT. Protein product: CAWSVRTGELFF.

J is TRBJ2-1 and V is TRBV29-1; perhaps D is TRBD1 or TRBD2 (6 bases each). The CDR3 loop spans 18 amino acids. Trimming shortened V by 3 bases and J by 4 bases, and 25 bases separated the two germline ends. Germline-derived CDR1 and CDR2 are SQVTM and ANQGSEA. Here the CDR3 reads CSVEGPNRATSRYNEQFF. CDR3 nucleotide sequence: TGCAGCGTTGAGGGCCCGAACAGGGCCACTAGCCGTTACAATGAGCAGTTCTTC.

Notes on this clone: The junction departs from germline at one end; a sequencing error may be responsible. The same CDR3 also results from other DNA sequences found in this sample. The chain combines TRBV2 with TRBJ2-1; 13 positions agree with TRBD2. The CDR3 length is 14 residues. Germline CDR1 and CDR2: SNHLY and FYNNEI. CDR3 loop: CASSWTSGSDEQFF. The CDR3 region has the DNA TGCGCCAGCAGTTGGACTAGCGGGAGTGATGAGCAGTTCTTC.

The CDR3 sequence: CASSLRTSGSSYEQYF. CDR3 DNA: TGTGCCAGCAGCCTTCGGACTAGCGGGAGCTCCTACGAGCAGTACTTC. The chain recombines TRBV7-3 with TRBJ2-7, with 13 bases fitting TRBD2. V lost 5 bases and J lost 0; bases outside the gene matches: 4. This CDR3 is built from 16 residues. Germline V gene sequence: CDR1 SGHTA, CDR2 FQGTGA.

This chain links TRBV29-1 with TRBJ2-6; D not certain. Trimming removed 6 bases from V and 2 bases from J, with 8 bases in between. Looked up from germline, CDR1 is SQVTM and CDR2 is ANQGSEA. This CDR3 is 13 amino acids long. The CDR3 is CSVIGTGANVLTF. The CDR3 DNA reads TGCAGCGTGATAGGGACTGGGGCCAACGTCCTGACTTTC.

The chain couples TRBV7-3 to TRBJ2-5; tentative D call: TRBD2 (5 bases). Per germline, CDR1 SGHTA and CDR2 FQGTGA. Trimming removed 4 bases from V and 5 bases from J, with 17 bases in between. CDR3 length: 15 residues. The CDR3: CASSSQSAEGETQYF. CDR3 nucleotides: TGTGCCAGCAGCTCCCAAAGTGCCGAGGGCGAGACCCAGTACTTC.

This clone was seen many times. V gene TRBV4-2 combines with J gene TRBJ1-2; no definite D call. Trimming removed 9 bases at V and 4 bases at J, with 9 bases between. Germline CDR1 and CDR2: LGHNA and YNFKEQ. The CDR3 consists of 11 residues. CDR3 residues: CASQSSYGYTF. In DNA, the CDR3 is TGTGCCAGTCAGAGTTCCTATGGCTACACCTTC.

The rearrangement links TRBV4-2 to TRBJ1-1; D is uncertain. Germline V gene sequence: CDR1 LGHNA, CDR2 YNFKEQ. The germline V and J ends were trimmed by 1 base and 2 bases, with 8 bases remaining between them. The CDR3 is 14 residues long. CDR3 coding DNA: TGTGCCAGCAGCCAAGCGCCAGTCAACACTGAAGCTTTCTTT. Its protein product is CASSQAPVNTEAFF.

This rearrangement joins TRBV9 to TRBJ1-2, with TRBD1 matching 9 bases. Germline V gene sequence: CDR1 SGDLS, CDR2 YYNGEE. This CDR3 contains 15 residues. J was trimmed by 8 bases and V by 1 base; bases with no gene match: 9. DNA of the CDR3: TGTGCCAGCAGCGTAAATGCCGGGACAGGGAACGGCTACACCTTC. Encoded protein: CASSVNAGTGNGYTF. Based on the CDR3 plus reference TRBV9 and TRBJ1-2, the full variable domain is DSGVTQTPKHLITATGQRVTLRCSPRSGDLSVYWYQQSLDQGLQFLIQYYNGEERAKGNILERFSAQQFPDLHSELNLSSLELGDSALYFCASSVNAGTGNGYTFGSGTRLTVV.

Note on this clone: It may be a read error: a sequence one base away is much more abundant. The CDR3 does not end in the conserved phenylalanine or tryptophan, so this is likely a read error. V is TRBV7-8 and J is TRBJ2-7; 10 bases map to TRBD2. Germline V gene sequence: CDR1 SGHVS, CDR2 FQNEAQ. Unmatched junction bases numbered 5, after V lost 6 bases and J lost 3 bases. CDR3 length: 14 residues. The CDR3 nucleotides are TGTGCCAGCAGTAAAGGACTAGCGGACTACGAGCAGTACCTC. Its protein product is CASSKGLADYEQYL.

This rearrangement joins TRBV30 to TRBJ1-1; 9 bases line up with TRBD1. This CDR3 spans 12 amino acids. The germline V gene encodes CDR1 GTSNPN and CDR2 SVGIG (reference sequence). The trim removed 0 bases at V and 9 bases at J, leaving 2 bases unmatched. As DNA, the CDR3 is TGTGCCTGGAGTGTAGGGACAGGGCAAGCTTTCTTT. Translation: CAWSVGTGQAFF.